A selection of T cell receptor beta chains follows, all from one sample in a study of T cells in localized non-small cell lung cancer. Some clones are missing from TCRdb's copy, which holds only in-frame ones; the method was immunoSEQ multiplex PCR. The sample records 50,000 to 60,000 clones, around 81% being singletons. Sample: PBMCs, taken before any cancer treatment. These receptors were obtained from a woman between 40 and 69 years old with stage II lung adenocarcinoma. CDR3s include the opening cysteine and the closing phenylalanine or tryptophan. The order of the fields is J gene, clone size, D gene, V gene, CDR3 DNA, CDR3 protein. D genes are given only for firm matches. Clone size appears in some rows only: once, few, many, or a class for an expanded clone.

j_call: TRBJ1-1; clone_size: -; d_call: -; v_call: TRBV7-8; cdr3_nt: TGTGCCAGCAGCTTAGTGAACACTGAAGCTTTCTTT; cdr3_aa: CASSLVNTEAFF
j_call: TRBJ2-3; clone_size: -; d_call: TRBD1; v_call: TRBV2; cdr3_nt: TGTGCCAGCAGTAGGGACAGGGGGAACGCAGATACGCAGTATTTT; cdr3_aa: CASSRDRGNADTQYF
j_call: TRBJ2-5; clone_size: -; d_call: -; v_call: TRBV2; cdr3_nt: TGTGCCAGCAGTGAGAAGCGGATTGCGACCCAGTACTTC; cdr3_aa: CASSEKRIATQYF
j_call: TRBJ2-1; clone_size: once; d_call: TRBD2; v_call: TRBV28; cdr3_nt: TGTGCCAGCAGGCCGACTAGCGGGGGGGACGGTGAGCAGTTCTTC; cdr3_aa: CASRPTSGGDGEQFF
j_call: TRBJ2-7; clone_size: -; d_call: -; v_call: TRBV7-2; cdr3_nt: TGTGCCAGCAGCTTAGGGCCGAGTACTTATGTGAGCTACGAGCAGTACTTC; cdr3_aa: CASSLGPSTYVSYEQYF
j_call: TRBJ1-2; clone_size: -; d_call: -; v_call: TRBV6-5; cdr3_nt: TGTGCCAGCAGTTACTCCGGCCTGGATGGCTACACCTTC; cdr3_aa: CASSYSGLDGYTF
j_call: TRBJ2-5; clone_size: -; d_call: -; v_call: TRBV28; cdr3_nt: TGTGCCAGCAGTTTATACAGGGAGACCCAGTACTTC; cdr3_aa: CASSLYRETQYF
j_call: TRBJ1-5; clone_size: -; d_call: -; v_call: TRBV6-5; cdr3_nt: TGTGCCAGCAGTTATATCGAGACATATCAGCCCCAGCATTTT; cdr3_aa: CASSYIETYQPQHF
j_call: TRBJ2-7; clone_size: -; d_call: -; v_call: TRBV7-2; cdr3_nt: TGTGCCAGCAGCTTGTCTTCCTACGAGCAGTACTTC; cdr3_aa: CASSLSSYEQYF
j_call: TRBJ2-6; clone_size: -; d_call: -; v_call: TRBV5-1; cdr3_nt: TGCGCCAGCAAACCCGGGGCTGGGGCCAACGTCCTGACTTTC; cdr3_aa: CASKPGAGANVLTF
j_call: TRBJ2-5; clone_size: -; d_call: TRBD2; v_call: TRBV13; cdr3_nt: TGTGCCAGCAGCTCCTACGCCGGGAGGCGGGAGACCCAGTACTTC; cdr3_aa: CASSSYAGRRETQYF
j_call: TRBJ1-2; clone_size: -; d_call: -; v_call: TRBV4-3; cdr3_nt: TGCGCCAGCAGCCAGCGGCAGGGAGGAAGTTATGGCTACACCTTC; cdr3_aa: CASSQRQGGSYGYTF
j_call: TRBJ1-5; clone_size: once; d_call: TRBD1; v_call: TRBV30; cdr3_nt: TGTGCCTGGGGACAGGGTTCGACACAGGGTCAGCCCCAGCATTTT; cdr3_aa: CAWGQGSTQGQPQHF
j_call: TRBJ2-7; clone_size: -; d_call: -; v_call: TRBV6-1; cdr3_nt: TGTGCCAGCAGTGAAGATCCCCAAAGAGGGGAGGCCTCCTACGAGCAGTACTTC; cdr3_aa: CASSEDPQRGEASYEQYF
j_call: TRBJ2-3; clone_size: -; d_call: TRBD2; v_call: TRBV6-1; cdr3_nt: TGTGCCAGCACCCCGACTAGCGGACGCACAGATACGCAGTATTTT; cdr3_aa: CASTPTSGRTDTQYF
j_call: TRBJ2-2; clone_size: -; d_call: -; v_call: TRBV19; cdr3_nt: TGTGCCAGTAGTATAGATAATCTAGCAACCGGGGAGCTGTTTTTT; cdr3_aa: CASSIDNLATGELFF
j_call: TRBJ2-1; clone_size: few; d_call: -; v_call: TRBV9; cdr3_nt: TGTGCCAGCAGCCTAACTCCGGGAGATTATGAGCAGTTCTTC; cdr3_aa: CASSLTPGDYEQFF
j_call: TRBJ2-7; clone_size: -; d_call: -; v_call: TRBV9; cdr3_nt: TGTGCCAGCAGCGTAGGTCGAATAAGAGGGGACGAGCAGTACTTC; cdr3_aa: CASSVGRIRGDEQYF
j_call: TRBJ2-7; clone_size: -; d_call: -; v_call: TRBV6-1; cdr3_nt: TGTGCCAGCAGTGAAGGGGCCGGCCCTCTCTACGAGCAGTACTTC; cdr3_aa: CASSEGAGPLYEQYF
j_call: TRBJ1-5; clone_size: medium-sized; d_call: -; v_call: TRBV5-8; cdr3_nt: TGTGCCAGCAGCCAACGGGGGGTGTCGATACAGCCCCAGCATTTT; cdr3_aa: CASSQRGVSIQPQHF
j_call: TRBJ2-5; clone_size: -; d_call: TRBD2; v_call: TRBV14; cdr3_nt: TGTGCCAGCAGCCAAGGGACTAGACGGCGGGAGACCCAGTACTTC; cdr3_aa: CASSQGTRRRETQYF
j_call: TRBJ2-1; clone_size: -; d_call: -; v_call: TRBV6-1; cdr3_nt: TGTGCCACTGAGGGTCCGACCGATTACAATGAGCAGTTCTTC; cdr3_aa: CATEGPTDYNEQFF